This T cell receptor beta chain was captured by sequencing in a study of T cell responses to AZD1222 COVID-19 vaccine. Study conclusions and caveats: The donor cohort was predominantly white British with a female majority, and clonal diversity may have been underestimated.

Comments on this clone: What it binds is unknown.

Only in-frame clones appear in the TCRdb table, and some are missing; sequencing was by immunoSEQ multiplex PCR. Here the sample spans approximately 90,000 clones, 89% being singletons. This CDR3 region has 17 residues. Germline V gene sequence: CDR1 KGHDR, CDR2 SFDVKD. The ends were cut back, 8 bases at V and 0 bases at J, with 16 bases in the middle. The chain uses TRBV24-1 and TRBJ2-6, with D hard to call. The starting material was peripheral blood, obtained on day 0 of AZD1222 vaccination. The TCR sequence derives from an adult in good health. DNA of the CDR3: TGTGCCACCATTAAGACTTACCTACGCTCTGGGGCCAACGTCCTGACTTTC. Amino acids: CATIKTYLRSGANVLTF.